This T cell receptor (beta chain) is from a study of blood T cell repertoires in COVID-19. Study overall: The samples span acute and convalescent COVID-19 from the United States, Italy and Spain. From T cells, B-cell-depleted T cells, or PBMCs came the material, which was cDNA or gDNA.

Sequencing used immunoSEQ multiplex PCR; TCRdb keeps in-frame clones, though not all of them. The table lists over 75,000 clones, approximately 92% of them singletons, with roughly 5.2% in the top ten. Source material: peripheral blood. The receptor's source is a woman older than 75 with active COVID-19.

The CDR3: CASSQGTARGGYTF. In nucleotides, the CDR3 is TGTGCCAGCAGCCAAGGGACAGCTAGGGGTGGCTACACCTTC. The chain recombines TRBV4-2 with TRBJ1-2, with TRBD1 as a possible D gene (6 bases). Between the trimmed V and J ends, which lost 1 base and 7 bases, there was a span of 13 bases. The CDR3 is made up of 14 amino acids. CDR1 and CDR2 (germline): LGHNA, YNFKEQ.